A selection of T cell receptor beta chains follows, all from one sample in a study of response to subunit inactivated influenza vaccine. TCRdb reanalysed the RT-PCR reads using MiXCR and keeps one entry per CDR3 protein. The sample includes 180,000 or so distinct CDR3 sequences, roughly 12% of them seen just once. In addition, the sample was reused for a study of T cells expressing NK-cell markers.

The specimen comprised CD8+ T cells sorted from PBMCs, sampled 12 days after vaccination. The receptors were gathered from a middle-aged man who received an inactivated influenza vaccine. CDR3s leave out the opening cysteine and the closing phenylalanine or tryptophan. D genes are given only for firm matches.

j_call v_call d_call cdr3_aa
TRBJ2-7 TRBV4-2 TRBD1 ASSPRTGDYEQY
TRBJ2-3 TRBV7-9 NA ASSLAMSPGDTQY
TRBJ2-1 TRBV12-3/TRBV12-4 NA ASRGGLDEQF
TRBJ2-7 TRBV6-2/TRBV6-3 TRBD1 ASSYGSSTGGAYEQY
TRBJ2-5 TRBV12-3/TRBV12-4 NA ASSPPRLANQETQY
TRBJ2-5 TRBV28 NA ASSPLTGRETQY
TRBJ2-3 TRBV12-3/TRBV12-4 NA ASRAGTGTDTQY
TRBJ2-4 TRBV11-2 NA ASSLWFQTKNIQY
TRBJ2-1 TRBV29-1 TRBD1 SVGGQGARSYEQF
TRBJ1-6 TRBV29-1 NA SVTTGTQNSPLH
TRBJ2-2 TRBV4-1 TRBD1 ASSHVIGQGAGELF
TRBJ2-1 TRBV27 NA ASSFAGAYNEQF
TRBJ2-1 TRBV6-5 NA ASSYSKVNEQF
TRBJ2-2 TRBV29-1 NA SVGPVLGGTGEVF
TRBJ2-2 TRBV4-2 TRBD1 ASSAPWTGGTVELV
TRBJ2-3 TRBV7-2 TRBD2 ASSMGPAGARVTQY
TRBJ1-1 TRBV6-1 TRBD1 ASSLGQENTEAF
TRBJ2-1 TRBV27 NA ASSQQGYGTYNEQF
TRBJ2-3 TRBV29-1 NA SVEPRASTDTQY
TRBJ2-7 TRBV5-5 TRBD2 ASSGPHSGRYEQY
TRBJ1-2 TRBV15 NA ATSRSFSPGTSGGYT
TRBJ2-7 TRBV12-3/TRBV12-4 TRBD2 ASSLVFLAGAVEQY
TRBJ2-2 TRBV6-2/TRBV6-3 NA ASTFGGTGELF
TRBJ1-2 TRBV20-1 TRBD1 SARDQGQAFNYGYT
TRBJ2-1 TRBV6-1 TRBD1 ASSPGTEYNEQF
TRBJ2-2 TRBV19 TRBD2 ASQNGGDTGELF
TRBJ2-3 TRBV13 NA ASSLGGFADTQY
TRBJ2-6 TRBV12-3/TRBV12-4 TRBD1 ASSWGQHSGANVLT
TRBJ2-7 TRBV5-5 TRBD1 ASSLEDRGSTYEQY
TRBJ2-2 TRBV5-6 NA ASSLLGGGTTGELF
TRBJ2-3 TRBV4-2 TRBD2 ASSQGFGLAATDTQY
TRBJ2-3 TRBV7-8 NA ASSLLPQGDLWDTQY
TRBJ2-2 TRBV3-1 NA ASSLWTNPQEGGELF
TRBJ2-2 TRBV3-1 NA ASSPPALGPNTGELF
TRBJ2-4 TRBV20-1 NA SARDTKEDQWKNIQY
TRBJ2-7 TRBV28 TRBD2 ASSTPLTGGDTYEQY
TRBJ2-7 TRBV20-1 NA SARDVAAYEQY
TRBJ1-4 TRBV9 TRBD1 ASSAGTGDEKLF
TRBJ2-3 TRBV6-1 NA ASSEPGASTDTQY
TRBJ2-1 TRBV7-2 NA ASSLVGGKINEQF
TRBJ2-5 TRBV3-1 TRBD2 ASSPRSIAGIGETQY
TRBJ2-1 TRBV12-3/TRBV12-4 TRBD1 ASSQGVNEQF
TRBJ1-1 TRBV12-3/TRBV12-4 NA ASSYLDSLNTEAF